A single sample is the source of the 17 T cell receptor beta chains below, sequenced in a study of T cells in Graves' hyperthyroidism and ophthalmopathy (dated by TCRdb to between 2018 and 2021). Receptor amplification or capture employed multiplex PCR. TCRdb names Illumina HiSeq 2000 as the instrument used. Amplification of TCR beta CDR3 regions was carried out from RNA transcripts. The TCR CDR3 was subjected to a first round of RT-PCR using the HTBI primer set and the Qiagen OneStep RT-PCR kit. TCRdb's own reprocessing of the public reads used fastp at Q25 and MiXCR and kept productive beta chains. Entries are consolidated by CDR3 protein sequence, retaining the most common genes and DNA. The sample table lists about 290,000 distinct CDR3 sequences, roughly 14% of them with a count of one. The ten largest clonotypes hold 7.8% of the sample. Sequenced input: blood. These receptors all come from a woman in her twenties or thirties with Graves' hyperthyroidism that later progressed to Graves' ophthalmopathy.

This clonotype was recorded only once. A much larger clone is a single base away; this may be a read error. The rearrangement links TRBV12-3 or TRBV12-4 to TRBJ2-3, with D hard to call. Trimming took off 7 bases at V and 6 bases at J, with 23 bases between the two ends. The CDR3 spans 16 residues. CDR3 nucleotides: TGTGCCAGCACTGATACTGCGGACCTAGTGGCGGATACGCAGTATTTT. Translation gives CASTDTADLVADTQYF.

In its sample, this clonotype was seen a few times. A read error may produce the germline difference seen at one junction end. V gene TRBV7-7 combines with J gene TRBJ2-1; 8 bases are a match to TRBD2. Germline values: CDR1 SSHAT, CDR2 FNYEAQ (reference sequence). The CDR3 extends over 15 amino acids. CDR3 nucleotide sequence: TGTGCTAGCAGTTTAAGCGGGAGTTCAGGGAATGAGCAGTTCTTC. It codes for CASSLSGSSGNEQFF.

This clonotype was counted ten times or more. The J gene is TRBJ1-5, the V gene TRBV18, with D perhaps matching TRBD1 (5 bases). V lost 5 bases to trimming and J lost 6 bases, with 11 bases between them. This CDR3 has 13 amino acids. CDR1 is KGHSH, CDR2 LQKENI, per germline. This CDR3 reads CASSTLGGQPQHF. In DNA form, the CDR3 reads TGTGCCAGCTCAACACTGGGGGGTCAGCCCCAGCATTTT.

This clonotype was recorded a few times. This chain joins TRBV5-5 and TRBJ1-6; 9 nucleotides line up with TRBD1. J was trimmed by 9 bases and V by 6 bases; bases with no gene match: 10. There are 15 residues in the CDR3. Germline V gives CDR1 SGHKS, CDR2 YYEKEE (reference sequence). CDR3 region: CASNQGDRVISPLHF. Written as DNA, the CDR3 is TGTGCCAGCAACCAAGGGGACAGGGTCATTTCACCCCTCCACTTT.

This clonotype was seen only a few times. The chain recombines TRBV20-1 with TRBJ1-2, with D uncertain. The CDR3 runs 13 residues. Germline CDR1 DFQATT, CDR2 SNEGSKA (reference sequence). The CDR3 coding sequence is TGCACTCAAAAGGTGCTCGTCGGCTATGGCTACACCTTC. Protein sequence: CTQKVLVGYGYTF.

The rearrangement joins TRBV19 to TRBJ1-5; D call uncertain. The V end lost 6 bases, the J end lost 2 bases, and 14 bases lay between the germline ends. The CDR3 is 15 amino acids. Germline V lookup: CDR1 LNHDA, CDR2 SQIVND (reference sequence). Here the CDR3 reads CASSIVGFGNQPQHF. The CDR3, as DNA: TGTGCCAGTAGCATCGTAGGGTTTGGCAATCAGCCCCAGCATTTT. Variable domain in full (rest from reference TRBV19 and TRBJ1-5): DGGITQSPKYLFRKEGQNVTLSCEQNLNHDAMYWYRQDPGQGLRLIYYSQIVNDFQKGDIAEGYSVSREKKESFPLTVTSAQKNPTAFYLCASSIVGFGNQPQHFGDGTRLSIL.

The V call is TRBV2, the J call TRBJ2-5; 11 nucleotides match TRBD2. Germline CDR1 reads SNHLY; CDR2 reads FYNNEI. The trim removed 5 bases at V and 1 base at J, leaving 3 bases unmatched. The CDR3 length is 15 residues. The CDR3 loop is CASSSTSGGQETQYF. The CDR3 region has the DNA TGTGCCAGCAGTAGTACTAGCGGGGGCCAAGAGACCCAGTACTTC.

The sample holds a few counts of this clonotype. Given a much more abundant clone one base away, this may be a read error. This rearrangement joins TRBV20-1 to TRBJ2-5, with D possibly called TRBD1 or TRBD2 (6 bases each). This CDR3 region has 16 residues. The V gene's germline CDR1 is DFQATT and CDR2 SNEGSKA (reference sequence). With 3 bases removed from V and 3 bases from J, the gap between germline ends came to 20 bases. The CDR3 sequence is CSASGGGRGTKETQYF. In DNA, the CDR3 is TGCAGTGCTAGTGGTGGGGGGCGAGGAACTAAAGAGACCCAGTACTTC.

This clonotype was detected ten times or more. The J gene is TRBJ2-7, the V gene TRBV28, with D hard to call. Between the trimmed V and J ends, which lost 5 bases and 5 bases, there was a span of 13 bases. Germline V gives CDR1 MDHEN, CDR2 SYDVKM. CDR3 size: 13 residues. CDR3: CASSQVWGNEQYF. CDR3 DNA sequence: TGTGCCAGCAGTCAGGTTTGGGGTAACGAGCAGTACTTC.

The chain carries TRBV12-3 or TRBV12-4 and TRBJ2-5; TRBD1 matches at 10 bases. This CDR3 is built from 15 residues. The junction had 9 bases not matched to a gene; V was cut back by 6 bases and J by 5 bases. The DNA for the CDR3 is TGTGCCAGCAGCACCGGGACAGGGGTTCGGGAGACCCAGTACTTC. Translating gives CASSTGTGVRETQYF.

Remarks on this clonotype: This may be a read error: a much more frequent sequence differs by one nucleotide. The chain uses TRBV7-3 and TRBJ1-5, with 7 bases identical to TRBD2. The J call may be wrong; the DNA end is better matched by TRBJ2-3. Germline assignment: CDR1 SGHTA and CDR2 FQGTGA. CDR3 length: 15 residues. CDR3 in amino acids: CASSLWEGPFQPQYF. The CDR3 DNA is TGTGCCAGCAGCTTATGGGAGGGGCCTTTTCAGCCCCAGTATTTT.

This clonotype is classed as medium-sized. The chain recombines TRBV18 with TRBJ1-1, with 7 bases that match TRBD1. The CDR3 length is 14 residues. The ends lost 6 bases at V and 0 bases at J; junction bases unmatched: 4. The V gene's germline CDR1 is KGHSH and CDR2 LQKENI. The CDR3 sequence is CASSPTGMNTEAFF. The CDR3 nucleotides read TGTGCCAGCTCGCCGACAGGGATGAACACTGAAGCTTTCTTT.

The chain links TRBV19 to TRBJ1-5; tentatively, D is TRBD1 (5 bases). CDR3 length: 15 residues. Germline V gives CDR1 LNHDA, CDR2 SQIVND (reference sequence). Trimming took off 9 bases at V and 0 bases at J, with 15 bases between the two ends. The CDR3: CASEFQGSSNQPQHF. Here the CDR3 DNA reads TGTGCCAGCGAGTTTCAGGGCTCTAGCAATCAGCCCCAGCATTTT.

This clonotype was found many times. The genes are TRBV19 and TRBJ1-5; tentatively, D is TRBD1 (6 bases). The CDR3 loop spans 14 amino acids. In germline, CDR1 is LNHDA, CDR2 SQIVND (reference sequence). V lost 7 bases and J lost 5, with 15 bases in between. This chain's CDR3 is CASTTGLGDQPQHF. Written as DNA, the CDR3 is TGTGCCAGTACCACAGGGCTAGGAGATCAGCCCCAGCATTTT.

This clonotype was seen many times. This chain links TRBV20-1 with TRBJ2-3, with a tentative D call TRBD2 (5 bases). The CDR3 sequence is 14 residues long. Germline CDR1 reads DFQATT; CDR2 reads SNEGSKA (reference sequence). The germline V and J ends were trimmed by 3 bases and 6 bases, with 16 bases remaining between them. The CDR3 is CSASREGQSDTQYF. The CDR3 bases are TGCAGTGCTAGCCGAGAGGGCCAATCGGATACGCAGTATTTT.

DNA for the CDR3: TGTGCCAGTAGTTTCCAGTCGAACACCGGGGAGCTGTTTTTT. Its protein product is CASSFQSNTGELFF. This sequence joins TRBV19 and TRBJ2-2; no definite D call. V shed 5 bases and J shed 0 bases, with 7 bases lying between them. This CDR3 has 14 residues. The germline V gene encodes CDR1 LNHDA and CDR2 SQIVND (reference sequence).

With regard to this clonotype: One end of the junction does not line up with germline, which may come from a read error. The chain recombines TRBV6-5 with TRBJ2-2; D gene unclear. There are 14 residues in the CDR3. CDR1 is MNHEY, CDR2 SVGAGI, per germline. The CDR3 loop is CASSYLQNIGELFF. CDR3 in DNA: TGTGCCAGCAGTTACCTCCAGAACATCGGGGAGCTGTTTTTT.